Each of the 2 T cell receptor beta chains below was sequenced from the same sample in a study of cytomegalovirus exposure and HLA in healthy donors. Primers for the PCR totalled 60 Vbeta and 13 Jbeta. The repertoire was sequenced with immunoSEQ multiplex PCR; TCRdb's copy has only in-frame clones and lacks some. Of roughly 170,000 clones listed, around four fifths are singletons. Sequenced material: PBMCs. The origin of the receptors is a girl aged 5 to 17 in good health and CMV-seropositive.

V usage is TRBV27 and J usage is TRBJ1-5; D perhaps matches TRBD1 (5 bases). CDR1 is MNHEY and CDR2 is SMNVEV in the germline V gene (reference sequence). The ends were cut back, 2 bases at V and 6 bases at J, with 8 bases in the middle. The CDR3 consists of 13 residues. This CDR3 is CASSLKGPQPQHF. The CDR3 region has the DNA TGTGCCAGCAGTTTAAAGGGGCCTCAGCCCCAGCATTTT.

This CDR3 is CASSRGTGRKNTEAFF. CDR3 DNA sequence: TGTGCCAGCAGTAGGGGGACAGGGAGGAAGAACACTGAAGCTTTCTTT. V usage is TRBV6-6 and J usage is TRBJ1-1, with 9 bases that match TRBD1. There are 16 residues in the CDR3. V trimming: 5 bases; J trimming: 1 base; junction bases outside the gene matches: 8. Germline CDR1 reads MNHNY; CDR2 reads SVGAGI (reference sequence).